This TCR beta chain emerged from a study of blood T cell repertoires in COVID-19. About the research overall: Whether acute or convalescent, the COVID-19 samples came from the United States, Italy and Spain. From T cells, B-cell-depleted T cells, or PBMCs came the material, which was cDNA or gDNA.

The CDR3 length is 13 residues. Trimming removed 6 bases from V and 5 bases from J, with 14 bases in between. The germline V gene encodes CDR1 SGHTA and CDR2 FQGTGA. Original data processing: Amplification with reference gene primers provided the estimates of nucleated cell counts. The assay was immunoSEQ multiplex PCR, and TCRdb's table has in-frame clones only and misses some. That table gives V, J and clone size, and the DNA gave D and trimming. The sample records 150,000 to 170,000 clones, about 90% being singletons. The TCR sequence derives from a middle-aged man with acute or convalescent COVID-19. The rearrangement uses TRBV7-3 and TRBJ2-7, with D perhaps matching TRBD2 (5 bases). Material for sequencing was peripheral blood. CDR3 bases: TGTGCCAGCAGGGCAGCGGTCGGGGACGAGCAGTACTTC. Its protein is CASRAAVGDEQYF.